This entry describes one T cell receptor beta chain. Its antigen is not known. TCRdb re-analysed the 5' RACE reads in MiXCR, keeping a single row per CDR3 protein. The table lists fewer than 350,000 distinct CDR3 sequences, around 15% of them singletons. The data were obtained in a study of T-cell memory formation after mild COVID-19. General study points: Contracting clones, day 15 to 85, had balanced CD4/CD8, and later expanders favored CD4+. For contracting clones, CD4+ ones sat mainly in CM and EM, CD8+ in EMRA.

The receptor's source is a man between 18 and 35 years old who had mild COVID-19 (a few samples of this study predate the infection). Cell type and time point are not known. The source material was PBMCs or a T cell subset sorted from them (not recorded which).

The CDR3 is CASTPGSSNQPQHF. The CDR3 DNA reads TGTGCCAGCACCCCGGGCAGCTCCAATCAGCCCCAGCATTTT. This chain joins TRBV6-2 or TRBV6-3 and TRBJ1-5, with D hard to call. V was trimmed by 7 bases and J by 3 bases, leaving 13 bases between them. The germline V gene has CDR1 MNHEY and CDR2 SVGEGT. The CDR3 sequence is 14 residues long.